This TCR beta chain is drawn from a study of blood T cells in healthy people across ages (dated by TCRdb to 2013 to 2016). Regarding the complete study: In model experiments, template switching captured roughly one uniquely barcoded TCR beta cDNA molecule for every two T cells. The study analyzed two additional independent replicas of 1 million unique cDNA reads from the same blood draw for two donors, one aged 18 to 30 and one aged 80 or older. Age-related changes in TCR beta repertoire diversity were measured in the study by deep sequencing normalized with unique cDNA molecular identifiers. Donors were grouped into four age groups: young (average approximately 15 years), middle-aged (roughly 37), aged (62) and long-lived (around 82). To avoid experimental bias, donors of different ages were spread randomly across the sequencing lanes. General findings and caveats noted by the study authors: Donor CMV infection status was unknown, potentially confounding age-related changes in expanded clonotypes. Estimates of total diversity from one million sequenced T cells were regarded as lower bounds and underestimates. Compared with the aged group, the long-lived group had more naive CD4+ T cells, fewer expanded clones and increased TCR diversity, suggesting age selection. The percentage of naive T cells measured by flow cytometry correlated strongly with observed TCR beta diversity. Bulk unsorted PBMC profiling prevented conclusive comparison of naive and antigen-experienced compartments. Observed TCR beta diversity per million T cells fell roughly linearly with age, and a significant reduction was already apparent by age roughly 40.

As concerns this clonotype: Its antigen is currently not known. Base-call qualities are not available, and no considerably larger clone is one nucleotide away.

The roughly 39 donors, aged about 6 to 95 years, were systemically healthy Caucasian individuals from Russia. Around 10 milliliters of peripheral blood were collected from each donor into EDTA-treated Vacutainer tubes. Ficoll-Paque density-gradient centrifugation was used to isolate PBMCs, with at least 6.5 million per sample. Total RNA was extracted from PBMCs with Trizol reagent, with at least 5.5 micrograms obtained per sample. For every donor, an aliquot of PBMCs went through flow cytometry to measure the percentages of naive CD45RAhigh/CD27high T cells. The library relied on 5' RACE. TCRdb shows the sequencer as Illumina HiSeq 2500. The second PCR ran for roughly 7 to 12 cycles and used a J-beta primer mix along with a sample-barcoded 5' primer. A template-switch 5' adaptor carrying 12 random nucleotides introduced a unique molecular identifier onto each TCR beta cDNA molecule. At least 2.5 million CDR3-containing paired-end reads were obtained from each sample. All of the RNA was converted into first-strand cDNA using the Mint cDNA synthesis kit, with a TRBC-specific oligonucleotide serving as the primer. Following uracil-DNA glycosylase treatment, a first 18-cycle PCR with universal primers M1SS and BC2_uni_R was performed on all cDNA. Per the original workflow: For normalization, 1 million high-quality reads, each with a distinct molecular identifier, were randomly selected from each sample. Instead of being binned into consensus sequences, reads with shared molecular identifiers were discarded. MiTCR, run with a Q25 quality threshold and the strictest error-elimination algorithm, handled CDR3 identification, clonotype clustering and error correction. A nonparametric unseen species model using Euler transformation provided a lower-bound estimate of total TCR beta diversity. Using fastp at Q25 and MiXCR, TCRdb reprocessed the public reads and kept productive beta chains. One record per CDR3 amino acid sequence lists the most common genes and DNA. For this entry, the V and J calls and clone size follow TCRdb and not the study's own pipeline. Present in this sample are around 580,000 distinct CDR3 sequences, under 55% of which were seen just once. The ten largest clones add up to under 30% of the sample.

V is cut by 0 bases and J by 1 base, and the space between the germline ends is 12 bases. Taken from the germline V gene, the CDR1 and CDR2 loops are SGHAT and FQNNGV. The CDR3 measures 16 amino acids from cysteine to phenylalanine. Only CDR3 DNA remains: 48 bases, in frame from the first base. Recombination connected TRBV11-2 to TRBJ1-1; confidence is insufficient to name the D gene. The receptor was isolated from a man older than 75 in good health. Input material: blood. The nucleotides are TGTGCCAGCAGCTTAGAGTTGGTGCCCCAGAACACTGAAGCTTTCTTT. Its coded protein is CASSLELVPQNTEAFF.